The entry below gives a single T cell receptor (beta chain) sequence along with its context. Data came from immunoSEQ multiplex PCR; TCRdb stores just in-frame clones and leaves some out. Of approximately 190,000 clones in the sample, 70% were seen once. The sample comes from a study of cytotoxic CD8 clonotypes in ibrutinib-treated CLL. CDR1 is LGHNA, CDR2 YSLEER, per germline. Trimming at V came to 1 base and at J to 2 bases, leaving 4 bases not matched to a gene. The CDR3 has 18 amino acids. The chain couples TRBV4-3 to TRBJ2-2, with TRBD2 identical over 13 bases. The sequence was obtained from a human donor with chronic lymphocytic leukemia. The sample here was PBMCs, taken after 12 months of ibrutinib treatment. CDR3 sequence reads: CASSQAGLAGLNTGELFF. The CDR3 nucleotides read TGCGCCAGCAGCCAAGCGGGACTAGCGGGACTAAACACCGGGGAGCTGTTTTTT.